This TCR beta chain is drawn from a study of cytomegalovirus exposure and HLA in healthy donors. The PCR had 60 Vbeta and 13 Jbeta primers. Profiling relied on immunoSEQ multiplex PCR, and the TCRdb table lists in-frame clones only, not all of them. The data hold 130,000 to 150,000 clones, with roughly 76% observed a single time. CDR3 length: 12 amino acids. Germline CDR1 reads SEHNR; CDR2 reads FQNEAQ (reference sequence). Trimming took 6 bases from V and 11 from J; bases not matched to a gene: 9. This receptor was identified in a man younger than 35 in good health and CMV-seronegative. Material: PBMCs. This rearrangement joins TRBV7-9 to TRBJ1-1; TRBD1 aligns across 7 bases. The CDR3 loop is CASRTDRAVAFF. The CDR3 coding sequence is TGTGCCAGCAGGACCGACAGGGCTGTGGCTTTCTTT. Looking up the rest from reference TRBV7-9 and TRBJ1-1 gives the full variable domain: DTGVSQNPRHKITKRGQNVTFRCDPISEHNRLYWYRQTLGQGPEFLTYFQNEAQLEKSRLLSDRFSAERPKGSFSTLEIQRTEQGDSAMYLCASRTDRAVAFFGQGTRLTVV.